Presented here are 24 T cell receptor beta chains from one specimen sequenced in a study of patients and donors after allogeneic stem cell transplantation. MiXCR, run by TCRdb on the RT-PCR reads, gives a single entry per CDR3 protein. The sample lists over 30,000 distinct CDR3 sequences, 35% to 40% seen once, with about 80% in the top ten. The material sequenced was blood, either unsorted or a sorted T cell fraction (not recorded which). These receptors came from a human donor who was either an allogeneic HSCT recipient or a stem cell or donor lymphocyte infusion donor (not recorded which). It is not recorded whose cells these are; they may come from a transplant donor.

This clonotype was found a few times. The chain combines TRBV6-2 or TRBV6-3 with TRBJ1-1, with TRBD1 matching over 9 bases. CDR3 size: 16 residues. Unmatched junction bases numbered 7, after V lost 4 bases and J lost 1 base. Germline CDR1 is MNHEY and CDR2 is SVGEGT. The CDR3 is CASSSHRGLGNTEAFF. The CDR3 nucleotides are TGTGCCAGCAGTTCTCACAGGGGGCTCGGGAACACTGAAGCTTTCTTT.

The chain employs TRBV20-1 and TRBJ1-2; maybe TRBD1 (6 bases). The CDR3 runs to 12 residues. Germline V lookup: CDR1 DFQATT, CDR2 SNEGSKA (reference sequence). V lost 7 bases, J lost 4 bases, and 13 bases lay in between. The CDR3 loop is CSVDRQAYGYTF. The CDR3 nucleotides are TGCAGTGTTGACAGGCAAGCCTATGGCTACACCTTC.

In nucleotides, the CDR3 is TGCGCCAGCAGTAACCCAGGGGACGACGAGCAGTACTTC. Its translation: CASSNPGDDEQYF. The V call is TRBV5-1, the J call TRBJ2-7; possible D gene TRBD1, 6 bases. CDR1 and CDR2 from the germline V gene are SGHRS and YFSETQ. With 5 bases removed from V and 5 bases from J, the gap between germline ends came to 14 bases. The CDR3 is made up of 13 amino acids.

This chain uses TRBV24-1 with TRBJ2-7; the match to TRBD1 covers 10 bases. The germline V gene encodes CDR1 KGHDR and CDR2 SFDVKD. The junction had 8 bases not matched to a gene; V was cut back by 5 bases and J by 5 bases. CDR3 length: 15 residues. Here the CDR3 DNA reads TGTGCCACCAGTGGCCCGACAGGGGGCTACGACGAGCAGTACGTC. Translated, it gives CATSGPTGGYDEQYV.

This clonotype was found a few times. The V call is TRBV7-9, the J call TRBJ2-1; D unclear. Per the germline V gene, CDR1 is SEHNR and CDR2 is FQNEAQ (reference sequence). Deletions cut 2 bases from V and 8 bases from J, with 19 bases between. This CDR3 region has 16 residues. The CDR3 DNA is TGTGCCAGCAGCTTATCCCTTGGCGGAAGAAGGGATGAGCAGTTCTTC. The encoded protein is CASSLSLGGRRDEQFF.

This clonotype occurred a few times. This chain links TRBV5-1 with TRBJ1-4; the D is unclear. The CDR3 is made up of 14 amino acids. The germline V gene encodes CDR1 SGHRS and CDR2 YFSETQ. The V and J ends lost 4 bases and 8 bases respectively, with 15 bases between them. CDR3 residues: CASSPRPGLEKLFF. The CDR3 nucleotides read TGCGCCAGCAGCCCACGCCCCGGACTAGAAAAACTGTTTTTT. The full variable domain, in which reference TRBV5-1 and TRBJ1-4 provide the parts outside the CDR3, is KAGVTQTPRYLIKTRGQQVTLSCSPISGHRSVSWYQQTPGQGLQFLFEYFSETQRNKGNFPGRFSGRQFSNSRSEMNVSTLELGDSALYLCASSPRPGLEKLFFGSGTQLSVL.

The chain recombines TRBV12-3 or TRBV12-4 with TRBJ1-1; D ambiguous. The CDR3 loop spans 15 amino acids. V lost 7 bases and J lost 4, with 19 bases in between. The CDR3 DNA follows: TGTGCCAGCACCCTCGAGGGCGCAAGGTCCACTGAAGCTTTCTTT. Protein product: CASTLEGARSTEAFF.

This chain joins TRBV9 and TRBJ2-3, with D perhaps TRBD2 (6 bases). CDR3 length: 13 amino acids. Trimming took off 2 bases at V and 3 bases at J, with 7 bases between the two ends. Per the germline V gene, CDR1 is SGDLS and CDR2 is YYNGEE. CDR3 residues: CASSVSGTDTQYF. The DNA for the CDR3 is TGTGCCAGCAGCGTGAGCGGGACAGATACGCAGTATTTT.

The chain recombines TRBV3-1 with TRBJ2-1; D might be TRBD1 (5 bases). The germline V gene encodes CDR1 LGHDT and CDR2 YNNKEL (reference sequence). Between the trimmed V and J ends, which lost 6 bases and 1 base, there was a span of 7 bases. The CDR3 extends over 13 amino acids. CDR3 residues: CASSQGSYNEQFF. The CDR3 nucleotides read TGTGCCAGCAGTCAGGGTTCCTACAATGAGCAGTTCTTC.

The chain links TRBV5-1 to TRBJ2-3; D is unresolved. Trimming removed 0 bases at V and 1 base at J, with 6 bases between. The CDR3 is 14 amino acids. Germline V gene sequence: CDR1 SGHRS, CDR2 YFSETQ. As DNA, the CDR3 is TGCGCCAGCAGCTTGGACATCCGCACAGATACGCAGTATTTT. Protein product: CASSLDIRTDTQYF. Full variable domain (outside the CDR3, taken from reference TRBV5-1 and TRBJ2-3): KAGVTQTPRYLIKTRGQQVTLSCSPISGHRSVSWYQQTPGQGLQFLFEYFSETQRNKGNFPGRFSGRQFSNSRSEMNVSTLELGDSALYLCASSLDIRTDTQYFGPGTRLTVL.

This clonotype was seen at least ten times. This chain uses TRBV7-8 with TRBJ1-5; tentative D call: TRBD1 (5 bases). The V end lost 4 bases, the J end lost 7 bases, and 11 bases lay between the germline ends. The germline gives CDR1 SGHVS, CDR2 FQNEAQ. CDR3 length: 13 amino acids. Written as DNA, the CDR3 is TGTGCCAGCAGCTGGGACTTCGGGCAGCCCCAGCATTTT. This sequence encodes CASSWDFGQPQHF.

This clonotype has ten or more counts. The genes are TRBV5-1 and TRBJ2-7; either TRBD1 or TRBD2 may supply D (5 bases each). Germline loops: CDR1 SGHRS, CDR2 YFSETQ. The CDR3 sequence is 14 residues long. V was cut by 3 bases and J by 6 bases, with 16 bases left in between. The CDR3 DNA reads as TGCGCCAGCAGCTCCTCTCGAGGGGTTTCCGAGCAGTACTTC. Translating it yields CASSSSRGVSEQYF.

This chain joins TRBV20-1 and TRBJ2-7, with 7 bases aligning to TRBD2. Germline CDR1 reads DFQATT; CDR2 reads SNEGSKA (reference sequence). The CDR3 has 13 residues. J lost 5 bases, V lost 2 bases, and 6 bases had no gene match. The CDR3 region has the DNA TGCAGTGCTAGAATGGGAGGGCGGAACGAGCAGTACGTC. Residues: CSARMGGRNEQYV.

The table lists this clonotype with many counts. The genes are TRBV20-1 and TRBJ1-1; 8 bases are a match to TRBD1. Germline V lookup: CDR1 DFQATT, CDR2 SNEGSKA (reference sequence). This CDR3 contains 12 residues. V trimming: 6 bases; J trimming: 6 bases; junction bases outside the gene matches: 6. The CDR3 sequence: CSASYRGAEAFF. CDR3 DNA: TGCAGTGCCAGTTACAGGGGGGCTGAAGCTTTCTTT.

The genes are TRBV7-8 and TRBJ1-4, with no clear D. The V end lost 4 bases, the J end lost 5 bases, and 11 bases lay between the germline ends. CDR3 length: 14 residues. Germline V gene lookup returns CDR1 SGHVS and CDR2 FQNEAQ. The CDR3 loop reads CASSSGISNEKLFF. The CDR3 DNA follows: TGTGCCAGCAGCTCGGGGATCTCGAATGAAAAACTGTTTTTT.

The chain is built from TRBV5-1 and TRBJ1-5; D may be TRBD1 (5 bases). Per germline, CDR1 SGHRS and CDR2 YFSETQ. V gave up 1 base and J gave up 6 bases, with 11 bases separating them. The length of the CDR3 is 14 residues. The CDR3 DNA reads TGCGCCAGCAGCTTGACCCTAGGGACTCAGCCCCAGCATTTT. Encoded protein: CASSLTLGTQPQHF.

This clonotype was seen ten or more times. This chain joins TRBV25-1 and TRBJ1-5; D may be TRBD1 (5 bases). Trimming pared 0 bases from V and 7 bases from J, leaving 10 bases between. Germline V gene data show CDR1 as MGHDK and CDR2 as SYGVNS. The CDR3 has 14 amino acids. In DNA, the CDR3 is TGTGCCAGCAGTGAATACGGGGACGCACAGCCCCAGCATTTT. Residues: CASSEYGDAQPQHF.

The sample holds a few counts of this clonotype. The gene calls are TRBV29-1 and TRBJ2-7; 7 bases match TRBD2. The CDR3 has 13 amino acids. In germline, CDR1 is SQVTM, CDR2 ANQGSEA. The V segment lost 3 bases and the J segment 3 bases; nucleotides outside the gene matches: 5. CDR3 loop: CSVEASGFYEQYF. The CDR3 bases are TGCAGCGTTGAGGCTAGCGGATTCTACGAGCAGTACTTC.

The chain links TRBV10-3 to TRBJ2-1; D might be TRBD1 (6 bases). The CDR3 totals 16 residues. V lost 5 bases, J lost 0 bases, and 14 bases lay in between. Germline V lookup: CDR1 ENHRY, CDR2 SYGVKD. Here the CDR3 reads CAISQGQSSSYNEQFF. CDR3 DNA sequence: TGTGCCATCAGTCAAGGACAGTCGAGCTCCTACAATGAGCAGTTCTTC.

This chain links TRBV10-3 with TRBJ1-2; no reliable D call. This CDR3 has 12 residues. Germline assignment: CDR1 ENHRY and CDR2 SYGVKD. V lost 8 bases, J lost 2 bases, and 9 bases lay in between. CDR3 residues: CAISPGNYGYTF. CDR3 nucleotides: TGTGCCATCTCGCCCGGCAACTATGGCTACACCTTC.

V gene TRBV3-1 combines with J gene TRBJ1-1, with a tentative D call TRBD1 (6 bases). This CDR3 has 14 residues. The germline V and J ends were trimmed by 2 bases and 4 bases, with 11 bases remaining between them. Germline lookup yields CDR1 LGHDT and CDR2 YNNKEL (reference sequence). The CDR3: CASSQFSGATEAFF. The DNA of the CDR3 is TGTGCCAGCAGCCAATTCTCAGGGGCCACTGAAGCTTTCTTT.

CDR3 protein: CASSQVRPGASPLHF. The CDR3 DNA follows: TGCGCCAGCAGCCAAGTCCGTCCGGGGGCTTCACCCCTCCACTTT. The chain carries TRBV4-3 and TRBJ1-6; maybe TRBD1 (6 bases). CDR3 length equals 15 residues. V lost 1 base and J 9 bases, leaving 13 bases between the germline ends. CDR1 is LGHNA and CDR2 is YSLEER in the germline V gene.

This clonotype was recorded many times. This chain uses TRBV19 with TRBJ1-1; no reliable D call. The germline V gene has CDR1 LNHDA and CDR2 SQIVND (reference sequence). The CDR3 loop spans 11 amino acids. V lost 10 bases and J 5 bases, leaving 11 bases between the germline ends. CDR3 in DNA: TGTGCCACCCGAGGGATGACTGAAGCTTTCTTT. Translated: CATRGMTEAFF.

This CDR3 is CASSQDGGGGNQPQHF. Here the CDR3 DNA reads TGTGCCAGCAGCCAAGACGGGGGAGGTGGCAATCAGCCCCAGCATTTT. V and J are TRBV3-1 and TRBJ1-5, with a tentative D call TRBD1 (5 bases). Between the trimmed V and J ends, which lost 0 bases and 2 bases, there was a span of 11 bases. This CDR3 has 16 amino acids. CDR1 is LGHDT, CDR2 YNNKEL, per germline (reference sequence).